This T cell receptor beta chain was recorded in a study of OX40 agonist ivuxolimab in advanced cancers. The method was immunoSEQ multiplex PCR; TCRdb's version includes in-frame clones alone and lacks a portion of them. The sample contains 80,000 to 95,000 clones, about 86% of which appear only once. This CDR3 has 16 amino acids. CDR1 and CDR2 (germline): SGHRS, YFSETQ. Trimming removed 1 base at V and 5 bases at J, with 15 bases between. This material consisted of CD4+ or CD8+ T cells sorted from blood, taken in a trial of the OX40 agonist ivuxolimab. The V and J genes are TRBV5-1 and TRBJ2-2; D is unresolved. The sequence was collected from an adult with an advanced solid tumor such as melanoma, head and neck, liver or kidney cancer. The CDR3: CASSLTFGPTTGELFF. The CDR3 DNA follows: TGCGCCAGCAGCTTGACATTCGGGCCAACTACCGGGGAGCTGTTTTTT.